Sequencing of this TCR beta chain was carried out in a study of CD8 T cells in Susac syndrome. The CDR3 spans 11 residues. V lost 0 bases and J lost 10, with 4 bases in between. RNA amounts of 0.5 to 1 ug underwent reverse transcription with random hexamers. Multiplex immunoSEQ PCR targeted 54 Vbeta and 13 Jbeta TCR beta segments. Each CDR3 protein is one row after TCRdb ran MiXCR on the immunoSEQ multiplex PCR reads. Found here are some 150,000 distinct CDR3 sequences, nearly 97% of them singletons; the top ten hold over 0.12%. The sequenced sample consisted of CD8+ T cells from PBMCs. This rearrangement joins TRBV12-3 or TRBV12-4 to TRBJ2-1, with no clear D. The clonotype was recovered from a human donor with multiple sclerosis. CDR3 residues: CASSLAGEQFF. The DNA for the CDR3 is TGTGCCAGCAGTTTAGCTGGGGAGCAGTTCTTC.